The clone carrying this T cell receptor beta chain was seen a few times. Antigen specificity is unknown. Arm-PCR of CDR3 regions and iRepertoire HTBI primers were the basis on which TCR beta libraries were built. TCRdb reprocessed the multiplex PCR reads with MiXCR, giving one entry per CDR3 protein. The table lists about 660,000 distinct CDR3 sequences, around 32% of them singletons. This sample is part of a study of regulatory T cells in long-lasting Graves disease. Points from the study as a whole: Only a small sample size was used, which may have cut accuracy. Persistent disease preferred TRBV28, TRBJ1-2 and TRBJ2-5; new disease, TRBV20-1 and TRBJ2-1.

The time point denotes: persistent/refractory GD, antithyroid drugs over 5 years with positive TRAb. PBMC-extracted RNA yielded the TCR library. Patients were from an endocrinology department in Xi'an, China. The CDR3 is made up of 15 amino acids. V lost 2 bases and J lost 4, with 12 bases in between. The germline V gene encodes CDR1 SNHLY and CDR2 FYNNEI. This receptor was obtained from a female donor with Graves disease. The sequences come from peripheral blood mononuclear cells (PBMCs), collected when the disease was refractory, from a patient treated with antithyroid drugs. This rearrangement joins TRBV2 to TRBJ1-3, with a tentative D call TRBD1 (5 bases). Here the CDR3 DNA reads TGTGCCAGCAGTGAATATATGGGGGTAGGAAACACCATATATTTT. Protein product: CASSEYMGVGNTIYF.